A single sample is the source of the 3 T cell receptor beta chains below, sequenced in a study of shared clonotypes between healthy human individuals (dated by TCRdb to about 2020). The library was generated by the immunoSEQ multiplex PCR assay. Imported from immuneACCESS, the table was reduced by TCRdb to in-frame sequences with V and J called. These copies leave out some clones; in studies compared against another copy, an unresolved V gene accounts for under half, and the cause of the remainder is not known. The sample table contains around 1.1 million clones; only one count was recorded for around 78% of them. 0.5% to 0.65% of the sample goes to the ten largest clones. The sequenced sample consisted of memory CD4+ T cells from PBMCs. Explained via the paper, the cell subset or site label denotes: CD45RA-negative fraction. These receptors were collected from a man younger than 35 in good health. Some clones in this sample may be carry-over from other donors' samples.

This clone was counted between two and nine times. The chain links TRBV7-9 to TRBJ2-7; 7 bases are shared with TRBD2. This CDR3 has 12 amino acids. Looked up from germline, CDR1 is SEHNR and CDR2 is FQNEAQ (reference sequence). Trimming at V came to 2 bases and at J to 7 bases, leaving 2 bases not matched to a gene. CDR3 in amino acids: CASSLTAGEQYF. In DNA form, the CDR3 reads TGTGCCAGCAGCTTAACAGCGGGAGAGCAGTACTTC.

The rearrangement uses TRBV7-9 and TRBJ2-5; no reliable D call. Trimming stripped 1 base from V and 5 bases from J, with 14 bases between. The germline V gene has CDR1 SEHNR and CDR2 FQNEAQ (reference sequence). CDR3 length: 15 amino acids. The CDR3 coding sequence is TGTGCCAGCAGCTTAGGGGCAGCTATCTCGGAGACCCAGTACTTC. Translation gives CASSLGAAISETQYF. Supplemented by reference TRBV7-9 and TRBJ2-5, the full variable domain reads DTGVSQNPRHKITKRGQNVTFRCDPISEHNRLYWYRQTLGQGPEFLTYFQNEAQLEKSRLLSDRFSAERPKGSFSTLEIQRTEQGDSAMYLCASSLGAAISETQYFGPGTRLLVL.

The rearrangement uses TRBV19 and TRBJ2-1; D is uncertain. The CDR3 has 15 residues. Trimming shortened V by 0 bases and J by 4 bases, and 10 bases separated the two germline ends. CDR1 is LNHDA and CDR2 is SQIVND in the germline V gene (reference sequence). The CDR3 coding sequence is TGTGCCAGTAGTATAGAAAGGTCCCCGTACAATGAGCAGTTCTTC. Translated, it gives CASSIERSPYNEQFF.